Presented here are 24 T cell receptor beta chains from one specimen sequenced in a study of memory CD4+ T cells and cytomegalovirus serostatus. The sort gate was single viable CD3+CD4+CD8-CD45RO+ cells for memory CD4+ T cells. Repertoires were generated with immunoSEQ multiplex PCR, while TCRdb's copy carries only in-frame clones and drops some. This sample has 30,000 to 40,000 clones, with around three quarters found just once. Source material: memory CD4+ T cells from blood. Receptor source: an adult in good health and CMV-seropositive.

This clone has just one count. The genes are TRBV5-4 and TRBJ2-7; 8 nucleotides line up with TRBD1. Unmatched junction bases numbered 6, after V lost 1 base and J lost 3 bases. The germline V gene encodes CDR1 SGHNT and CDR2 YYREEE (reference sequence). The CDR3 has 15 amino acids. The CDR3 spells CASSLQGQDGYEQYF. The CDR3 bases are TGTGCCAGCAGCTTGCAGGGACAGGACGGCTACGAGCAGTACTTC.

CDR3 sequence (DNA): TGTGCCAGCAGTTTCGCCGGGACAGGGAAGACCCAGTACTTC. Amino acid sequence: CASSFAGTGKTQYF. The chain employs TRBV27 and TRBJ2-5; 9 bases are a match to TRBD1. Germline CDR1 reads MNHEY; CDR2 reads SMNVEV (reference sequence). The junction had 5 bases not matched to a gene; V was cut back by 3 bases and J by 6 bases. The CDR3 is 14 residues long.

Comments on this clone: A junction end diverges from the germline sequence, so it may reflect a read error. The chain uses TRBV9 and TRBJ2-7; TRBD2 matches 7 bases. The CDR3 is 14 amino acids. Germline CDR1 is SGDLS and CDR2 is YYNGEE. The CDR3 sequence is CAGSVGPGLVEQYF. The DNA of the CDR3 is TGTGCCGGCAGCGTAGGACCCGGACTAGTCGAGCAGTACTTC.

The V call is TRBV7-9, the J call TRBJ2-1; 9 bases fit TRBD1. CDR3 length equals 16 residues. J gave up 5 bases and V 5 bases, and 10 bases lay outside the gene matches. Germline V gene sequence: CDR1 SEHNR, CDR2 FQNEAQ (reference sequence). CDR3 DNA sequence: TGTGCCAGCAGCATACCGGGACAGGGTATCCACAATGAGCAGTTCTTC. Amino acid sequence: CASSIPGQGIHNEQFF.

The V and J genes are TRBV7-9 and TRBJ1-1, with 7 bases matching TRBD1. Germline CDR1 reads SEHNR; CDR2 reads FQNEAQ (reference sequence). Trimming took 5 bases from V and 4 from J; bases not matched to a gene: 10. The CDR3 consists of 15 residues. The CDR3 reads CASSTRQGFGTEAFF. CDR3 sequence (DNA): TGTGCCAGCAGCACCCGACAGGGATTCGGCACTGAAGCTTTCTTT.

The DNA for the CDR3 is TGTGCCACCAGCAGAGGGACAGAATATGGCTACACCTTC. This codes for CATSRGTEYGYTF. This chain links TRBV15 with TRBJ1-2; tentatively, D is TRBD1 (6 bases). Trimming stripped 1 base from V and 5 bases from J, with 8 bases between. The germline gives CDR1 LNHNV, CDR2 YYDKDF (reference sequence). This CDR3 is 13 amino acids long.

The DNA for the CDR3 is TGCAGCGTTGAAGATTGGAGACAGGCCCGATCCTACAATGAGCAGTTCTTC. This codes for CSVEDWRQARSYNEQFF. The chain combines TRBV29-1 with TRBJ2-1, with D possibly TRBD1 on 6 matching bases. Germline CDR1 and CDR2: SQVTM and ANQGSEA. The CDR3 covers 17 residues. Trimming left V 0 bases short and J 1 base short, with 16 bases between.

The chain couples TRBV5-6 to TRBJ1-1; D is unresolved. Germline values: CDR1 SGHDT, CDR2 YYEEEE. CDR3 length: 13 residues. Trimming removed 2 bases at V and 6 bases at J, with 11 bases between. This CDR3 is CASSFGWEPEAFF. CDR3 bases: TGTGCCAGCAGCTTTGGTTGGGAGCCTGAAGCTTTCTTT.

This clone was seen once. The chain employs TRBV12-5 and TRBJ2-7, with 8 bases identical to TRBD2. V lost 4 bases to trimming and J lost 6 bases; unmatched junction nucleotides: 14. CDR3 length: 16 residues. Germline V gene lookup returns CDR1 LGHNT and CDR2 FRNRAP. The CDR3 here is CASGSPPGGRTGEQYF. CDR3 nucleotides: TGTGCTAGTGGTTCCCCCCCGGGAGGGAGAACGGGCGAGCAGTACTTC.

V usage is TRBV9 and J usage is TRBJ2-1, with TRBD1 as a possible D gene (5 bases). Germline V gene data show CDR1 as SGDLS and CDR2 as YYNGEE. The V and J ends lost 7 bases and 2 bases respectively, with 13 bases between them. This CDR3 region has 14 residues. The CDR3 protein is CASGALPTYNEQFF. DNA of the CDR3: TGTGCCAGCGGGGCCTTGCCTACCTACAATGAGCAGTTCTTC.

The gene calls are TRBV18 and TRBJ2-1, with TRBD1 matching over 9 bases. This CDR3 is built from 16 residues. Germline trimming cut 5 bases from V and 6 bases from J; bases unmatched to any gene: 11. Germline V gene data show CDR1 as KGHSH and CDR2 as LQKENI. This chain's CDR3 is CASSSGDRVDGNEQFF. The CDR3 DNA sequence: TGTGCCAGCTCATCAGGGGACAGGGTCGATGGCAATGAGCAGTTCTTC. Complete variable domain (other parts from reference TRBV18 and TRBJ2-1): NAGVMQNPRHLVRRRGQEARLRCSPMKGHSHVYWYRQLPEEGLKFMVYLQKENIIDESGMPKERFSAEFPKEGPSILRIQQVVRGDSAAYFCASSSGDRVDGNEQFFGPGTRLTVL.

Here the CDR3 DNA reads TGTGCCAGCAGCTTGTACCAGGGGAATGGCTACACCTTC. Amino acid sequence: CASSLYQGNGYTF. The chain links TRBV5-5 to TRBJ1-2; TRBD1 is a possible D gene (6 bases). V was shortened by 1 base and J by 6 bases, with 10 bases between the two germline ends. CDR3 size: 13 residues. The germline CDR1 and CDR2 sequences are SGHKS and YYEKEE (reference sequence).

The chain uses TRBV29-1 and TRBJ1-1, with no clear D. The CDR3 is 10 amino acids. Trimming took off 5 bases at V and 1 base at J, with 2 bases between the two ends. Germline values: CDR1 SQVTM, CDR2 ANQGSEA. CDR3 sequence (DNA): TGCAGCGTTCAGAACACTGAAGCTTTCTTT. Its translation is CSVQNTEAFF.

This clone was observed once. V and J are TRBV2 and TRBJ2-7; 7 nucleotides line up with TRBD2. The CDR3 extends over 14 amino acids. V lost 4 bases, J lost 3 bases, and 6 bases stayed unmatched. Germline CDR1 and CDR2: SNHLY and FYNNEI. For the CDR3, the DNA is TGTGCCAGCAGTGTCCGGGGGGATGACTACGAGCAGTACTTC. It yields the protein CASSVRGDDYEQYF.

This chain uses TRBV28 with TRBJ2-3, with TRBD2 identical over 8 bases. V was clipped by 7 bases and J by 3 bases; unmatched bases: 6. The CDR3 has 14 residues. In germline, CDR1 is MDHEN, CDR2 SYDVKM. As DNA, the CDR3 is TGTGCCAGCAAAGCGGGAGCAGGGACAGATACGCAGTATTTT. Protein product: CASKAGAGTDTQYF. Complete variable domain (other parts from reference TRBV28 and TRBJ2-3): DVKVTQSSRYLVKRTGEKVFLECVQDMDHENMFWYRQDPGLGLRLIYFSYDVKMKEKGDIPEGYSVSREKKERFSLILESASTNQTSMYLCASKAGAGTDTQYFGPGTRLTVL.

J is TRBJ2-7 and V is TRBV6-1, with D uncertain. This CDR3 region has 12 residues. V lost 7 bases to trimming and J lost 4 bases, with 11 bases between them. CDR1 MNHNS and CDR2 SASEGT come from the germline V gene. The CDR3 spells CASIYDAYEQYF. The CDR3 nucleotides are TGTGCCAGCATTTACGACGCGTACGAGCAGTACTTC.

J is TRBJ2-3 and V is TRBV6-1; 7 bases align to TRBD1. V was clipped by 6 bases and J by 3 bases; unmatched bases: 3. CDR1 is MNHNS, CDR2 SASEGT, per germline. The CDR3 has 13 amino acids. The CDR3, as DNA: TGTGCCAGCAGAGACAGGGCTACAGATACGCAGTATTTT. This codes for CASRDRATDTQYF.

This chain connects TRBV15 to TRBJ2-7, with TRBD1 identical over 7 bases. The CDR3 runs to 14 residues. Trimming took 0 bases from V and 2 from J; bases not matched to a gene: 1. Germline lookup yields CDR1 LNHNV and CDR2 YYDKDF (reference sequence). The CDR3 region has the DNA TGTGCCACCAGCAGAGATCAGGGGGCCTACGAGCAGTACTTC. This translates into CATSRDQGAYEQYF.

This rearrangement joins TRBV9 to TRBJ1-1; 12 nucleotides match TRBD1. The CDR3 extends over 19 amino acids. V was clipped by 4 bases and J by 0 bases; unmatched bases: 13. Germline-derived CDR1 and CDR2 are SGDLS and YYNGEE. In DNA form, the CDR3 reads TGTGCCAGCAGCAAAAGGGACAGGGGGCAAATGCTCATGAACACTGAAGCTTTCTTT. This translates into CASSKRDRGQMLMNTEAFF.

V usage is TRBV10-3 and J usage is TRBJ1-5; the match to TRBD1 covers 7 bases. The CDR3 totals 14 residues. The germline gives CDR1 ENHRY, CDR2 SYGVKD. J lost 5 bases, V lost 4 bases, and 5 bases had no gene match. The CDR3 here is CAISGGQADQPQHF. The DNA of the CDR3 is TGTGCCATCAGTGGAGGACAGGCAGATCAGCCCCAGCATTTT.

The rearrangement links TRBV7-3 to TRBJ2-1; perhaps D is TRBD1 or TRBD2 (5 bases each). The CDR3 has 15 residues. Per germline, CDR1 SGHTA and CDR2 FQGTGA. The V and J ends lost 5 bases and 3 bases respectively, with 14 bases between them. CDR3 DNA: TGTGCCAGCAGCCCTCAGGGAGCTGGCTACAATGAGCAGTTCTTC. It yields the protein CASSPQGAGYNEQFF. The full variable domain, completed using reference TRBV7-3 and TRBJ2-1, is GAGVSQTPSNKVTEKGKYVELRCDPISGHTALYWYRQSLGQGPEFLIYFQGTGAADDSGLPNDRFFAVRPEGSVSTLKIQRTERGDSAVYLCASSPQGAGYNEQFFGPGTRLTVL.

This clone appeared a few times. This chain uses TRBV2 with TRBJ2-3; no clear D. Germline V gene data show CDR1 as SNHLY and CDR2 as FYNNEI. V was cut by 8 bases and J by 5 bases, with 11 bases left in between. The CDR3 spans 12 residues. CDR3: CASSYSEDTQYF. DNA of the CDR3: TGTGCCAGCTCCTATTCCGAAGATACGCAGTATTTT.

The chain couples TRBV28 to TRBJ1-2; 8 nucleotides match TRBD1. With 5 bases clipped from V and 12 bases from J, the junction kept 8 bases outside the gene matches. The CDR3 sequence is 12 residues long. Germline assignment: CDR1 MDHEN and CDR2 SYDVKM. The CDR3: CASSGQGRGHTF. The CDR3 DNA sequence: TGTGCCAGCAGTGGACAGGGAAGGGGGCACACCTTC.

The CDR3: CASSSHGRWQPQHF. The CDR3 DNA follows: TGTGCCAGCAGTTCTCACGGGAGATGGCAGCCCCAGCATTTT. The V call is TRBV27, the J call TRBJ1-5; unclear D gene. This CDR3 contains 14 residues. Trimming shortened V by 4 bases and J by 7 bases, and 14 bases separated the two germline ends. Germline CDR1 and CDR2: MNHEY and SMNVEV (reference sequence).